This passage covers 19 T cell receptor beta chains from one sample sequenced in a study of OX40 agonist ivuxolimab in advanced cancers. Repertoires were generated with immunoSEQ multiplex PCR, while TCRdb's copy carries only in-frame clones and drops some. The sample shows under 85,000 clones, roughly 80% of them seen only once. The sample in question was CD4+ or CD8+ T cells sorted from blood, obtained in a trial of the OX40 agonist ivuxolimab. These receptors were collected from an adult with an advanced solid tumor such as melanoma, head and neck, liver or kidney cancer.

The CDR3 here is CASSPGLTSYEQYF. The CDR3 DNA reads TGTGCCAGCAGTCCGGGACTTACTTCCTACGAGCAGTACTTC. V is TRBV27 and J is TRBJ2-7, with a weak D call TRBD2 (6 bases). The CDR3 loop spans 14 amino acids. The V end was cut by 5 bases, the J end by 1 base, with 12 bases between. Germline V gene sequence: CDR1 MNHEY, CDR2 SMNVEV (reference sequence).

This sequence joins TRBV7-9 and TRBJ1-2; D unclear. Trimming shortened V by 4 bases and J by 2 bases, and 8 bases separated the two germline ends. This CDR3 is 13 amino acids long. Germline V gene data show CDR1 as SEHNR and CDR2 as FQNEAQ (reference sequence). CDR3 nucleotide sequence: TGTGCCAGCAGCTGGACGGCGAACTATGGCTACACCTTC. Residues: CASSWTANYGYTF.

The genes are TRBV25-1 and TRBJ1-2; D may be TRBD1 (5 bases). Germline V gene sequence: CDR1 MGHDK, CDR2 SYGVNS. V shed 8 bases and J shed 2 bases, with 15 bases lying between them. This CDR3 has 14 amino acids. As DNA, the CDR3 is TGTGCCAGCTACGACAGCTTATCCAACTATGGCTACACCTTC. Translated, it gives CASYDSLSNYGYTF.

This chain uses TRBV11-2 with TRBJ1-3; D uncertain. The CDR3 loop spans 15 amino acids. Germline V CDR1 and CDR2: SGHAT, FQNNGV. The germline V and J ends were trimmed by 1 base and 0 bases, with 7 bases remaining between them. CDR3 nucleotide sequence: TGTGCCAGCAGCTTAGGCAGGAACTCTGGAAACACCATATATTTT. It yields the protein CASSLGRNSGNTIYF.

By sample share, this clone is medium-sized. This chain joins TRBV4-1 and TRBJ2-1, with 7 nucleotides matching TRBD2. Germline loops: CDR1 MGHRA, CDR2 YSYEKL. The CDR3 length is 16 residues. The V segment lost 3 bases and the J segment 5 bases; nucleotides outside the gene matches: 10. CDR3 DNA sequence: TGCGCCAGCAGCCACATCGGGGGGACTGGTAACAATGAGCAGTTCTTC. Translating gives CASSHIGGTGNNEQFF.

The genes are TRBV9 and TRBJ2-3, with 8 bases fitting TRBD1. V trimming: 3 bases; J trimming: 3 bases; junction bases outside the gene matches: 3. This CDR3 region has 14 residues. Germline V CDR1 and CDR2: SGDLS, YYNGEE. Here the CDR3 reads CASSGRTGTDTQYF. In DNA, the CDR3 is TGTGCCAGCAGCGGGCGGACAGGGACAGATACGCAGTATTTT.

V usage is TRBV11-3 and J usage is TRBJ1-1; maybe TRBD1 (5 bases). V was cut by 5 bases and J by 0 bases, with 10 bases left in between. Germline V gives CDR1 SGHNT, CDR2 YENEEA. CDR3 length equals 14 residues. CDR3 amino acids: CASSQGGLNTEAFF. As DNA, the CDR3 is TGTGCCAGCAGCCAGGGCGGGTTGAACACTGAAGCTTTCTTT.

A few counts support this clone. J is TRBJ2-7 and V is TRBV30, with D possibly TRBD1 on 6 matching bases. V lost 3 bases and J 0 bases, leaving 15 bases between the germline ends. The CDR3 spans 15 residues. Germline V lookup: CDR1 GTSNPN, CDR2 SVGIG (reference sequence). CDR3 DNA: TGTGCCTGGAGCACAGGGACGGCGAGCTCCTACGAGCAGTACTTC. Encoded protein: CAWSTGTASSYEQYF.

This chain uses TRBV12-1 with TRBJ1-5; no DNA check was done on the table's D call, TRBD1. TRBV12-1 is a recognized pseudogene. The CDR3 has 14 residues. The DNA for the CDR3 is TGTGCCAGCAGCTTTGCCGGACAGAGCCAGCCCCAGCATTTT. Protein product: CASSFAGQSQPQHF.

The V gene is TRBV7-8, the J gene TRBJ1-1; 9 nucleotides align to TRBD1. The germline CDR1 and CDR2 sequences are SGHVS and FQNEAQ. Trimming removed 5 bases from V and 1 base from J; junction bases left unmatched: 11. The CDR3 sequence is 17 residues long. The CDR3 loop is CASSASVGQGQNTEAFF. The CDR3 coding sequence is TGTGCCAGCAGCGCCTCTGTAGGACAGGGGCAGAACACTGAAGCTTTCTTT.

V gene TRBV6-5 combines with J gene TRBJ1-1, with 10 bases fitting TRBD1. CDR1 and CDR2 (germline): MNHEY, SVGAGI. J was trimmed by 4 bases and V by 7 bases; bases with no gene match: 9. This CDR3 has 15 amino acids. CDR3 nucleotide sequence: TGTGCCAGCACCGAAACGACAGGGGGCAGCACTGAAGCTTTCTTT. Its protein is CASTETTGGSTEAFF.

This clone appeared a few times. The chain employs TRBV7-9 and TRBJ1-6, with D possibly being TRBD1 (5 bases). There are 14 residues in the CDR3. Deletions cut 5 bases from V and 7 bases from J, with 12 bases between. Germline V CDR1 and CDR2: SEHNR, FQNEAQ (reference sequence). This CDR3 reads CASSPRDGNSPLHF. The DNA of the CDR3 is TGTGCCAGCAGCCCCCGGGACGGCAATTCACCCCTCCACTTT.

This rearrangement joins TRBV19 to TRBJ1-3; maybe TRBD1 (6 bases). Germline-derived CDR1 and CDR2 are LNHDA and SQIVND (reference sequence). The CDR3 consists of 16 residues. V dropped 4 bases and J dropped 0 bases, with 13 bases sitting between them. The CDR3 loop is CASSNRATSSGNTIYF. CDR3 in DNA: TGTGCCAGTAGTAACAGGGCTACCAGCTCTGGAAACACCATATATTTT.

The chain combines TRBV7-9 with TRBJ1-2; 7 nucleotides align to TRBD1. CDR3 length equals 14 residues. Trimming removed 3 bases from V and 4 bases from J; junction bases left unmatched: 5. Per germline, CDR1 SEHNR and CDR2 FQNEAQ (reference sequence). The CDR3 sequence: CASSFKGGGYGYTF. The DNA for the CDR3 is TGTGCCAGCAGCTTTAAAGGGGGCGGCTATGGCTACACCTTC.

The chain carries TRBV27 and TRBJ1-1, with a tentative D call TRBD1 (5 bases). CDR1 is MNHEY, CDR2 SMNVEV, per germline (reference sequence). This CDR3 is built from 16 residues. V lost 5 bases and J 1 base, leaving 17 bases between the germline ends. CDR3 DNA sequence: TGTGCCAGCAGTCCCTCGGACAACTCAGAGAACACTGAAGCTTTCTTT. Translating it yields CASSPSDNSENTEAFF.

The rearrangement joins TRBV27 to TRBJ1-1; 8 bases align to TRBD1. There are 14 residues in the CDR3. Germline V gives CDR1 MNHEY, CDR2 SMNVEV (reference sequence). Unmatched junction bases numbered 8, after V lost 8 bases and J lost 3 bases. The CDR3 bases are TGTGCCAGCTGGGGGGACAGGCCGGACACTGAAGCTTTCTTT. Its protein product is CASWGDRPDTEAFF.

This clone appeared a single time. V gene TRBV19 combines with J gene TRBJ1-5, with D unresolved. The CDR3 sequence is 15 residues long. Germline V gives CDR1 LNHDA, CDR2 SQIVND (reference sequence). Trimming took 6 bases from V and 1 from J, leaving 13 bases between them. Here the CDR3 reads CASSPRKGSNQPQHF. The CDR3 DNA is TGTGCCAGTAGCCCCAGGAAGGGAAGCAATCAGCCCCAGCATTTT.

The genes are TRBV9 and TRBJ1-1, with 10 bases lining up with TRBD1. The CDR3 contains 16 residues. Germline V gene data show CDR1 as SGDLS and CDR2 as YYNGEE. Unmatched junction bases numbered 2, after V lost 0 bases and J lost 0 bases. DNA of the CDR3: TGTGCCAGCAGCGTAGGGACAGGGGGAATGAACACTGAAGCTTTCTTT. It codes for CASSVGTGGMNTEAFF.

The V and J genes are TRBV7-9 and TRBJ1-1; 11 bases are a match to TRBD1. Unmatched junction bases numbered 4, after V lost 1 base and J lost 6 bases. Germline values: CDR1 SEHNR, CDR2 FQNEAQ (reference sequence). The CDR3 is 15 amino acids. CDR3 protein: CASSLVMGQGAEAFF. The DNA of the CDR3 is TGTGCCAGCAGCTTAGTCATGGGACAGGGGGCTGAAGCTTTCTTT.